This record covers a single TCR beta chain. This sample was taken from a study of blood T cell repertoires in COVID-19. Overall study: Samples came from the United States, Italy and Spain, spanning acute and convalescent COVID-19.

Participants' own reports of clinical history determined their cohort assignment. In the authors' workflow: Amplification of reference gene primers was used by the study to estimate nucleated cell counts. The assay was immunoSEQ multiplex PCR, and TCRdb's table has in-frame clones only and misses some. Clone size and the V and J calls come from that table; the DNA yielded D and trimming. Altogether a few hundred thousand clones are present, about 90% being singletons, with the ten largest covering roughly 3.2%. The ends were cut back, 7 bases at V and 7 bases at J, with 7 bases in the middle. CDR3 length: 11 residues.

This clonotype was sampled from a woman in her fifties or sixties in a cohort exposed to, infected with or recovered from COVID-19 (not recorded which). The sequenced material came from PBMCs or T cells enriched from blood (not recorded which). The chain links TRBV12-3 or TRBV12-4 to TRBJ1-4, with unresolved D. The CDR3 loop is CASTNTEKLFF. The CDR3 coding sequence is TGTGCCAGCACCAACACTGAAAAACTGTTTTTT.